The source of this T cell receptor beta chain is a study of blood T cells in healthy people across ages. CDR3 length: 16 amino acids. Unmatched junction bases numbered 10, after V lost 5 bases and J lost 3 bases. Per germline, CDR1 MNHEY and CDR2 SMNVEV (reference sequence). Next came a second PCR, run for about 6 to 12 cycles, which used a sample-barcoded 5' primer along with a J-beta primer mix. One entry per CDR3 protein, called by TCRdb with MiXCR from the 5' RACE reads. The table has around 1,000,000 distinct CDR3 sequences, 30% to 40% seen once. The clonotype originates from a man younger than 30 in good health. The rearrangement links TRBV27 to TRBJ1-5; 7 positions agree with TRBD1. Sequencing used blood. CDR3 amino acids: CASSRTGEENNQPQHF. CDR3 bases: TGTGCCAGCAGTCGTACAGGGGAGGAGAACAATCAGCCCCAGCATTTT.